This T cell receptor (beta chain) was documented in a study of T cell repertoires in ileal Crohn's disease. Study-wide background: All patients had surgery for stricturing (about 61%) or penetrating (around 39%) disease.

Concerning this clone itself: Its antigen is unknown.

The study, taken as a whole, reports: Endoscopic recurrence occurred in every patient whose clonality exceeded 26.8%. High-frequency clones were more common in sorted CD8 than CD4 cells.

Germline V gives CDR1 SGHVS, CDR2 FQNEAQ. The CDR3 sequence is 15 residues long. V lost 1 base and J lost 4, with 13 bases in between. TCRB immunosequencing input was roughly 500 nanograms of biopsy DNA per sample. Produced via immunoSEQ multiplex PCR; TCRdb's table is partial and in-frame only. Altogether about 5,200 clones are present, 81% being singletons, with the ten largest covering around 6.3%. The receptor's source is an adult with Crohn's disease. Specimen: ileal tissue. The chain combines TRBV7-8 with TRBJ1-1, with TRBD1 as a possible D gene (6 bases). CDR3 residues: CASSLGAGAFTEAFF. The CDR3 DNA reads TGTGCCAGCAGCTTAGGCGCGGGGGCGTTCACTGAAGCTTTCTTT.